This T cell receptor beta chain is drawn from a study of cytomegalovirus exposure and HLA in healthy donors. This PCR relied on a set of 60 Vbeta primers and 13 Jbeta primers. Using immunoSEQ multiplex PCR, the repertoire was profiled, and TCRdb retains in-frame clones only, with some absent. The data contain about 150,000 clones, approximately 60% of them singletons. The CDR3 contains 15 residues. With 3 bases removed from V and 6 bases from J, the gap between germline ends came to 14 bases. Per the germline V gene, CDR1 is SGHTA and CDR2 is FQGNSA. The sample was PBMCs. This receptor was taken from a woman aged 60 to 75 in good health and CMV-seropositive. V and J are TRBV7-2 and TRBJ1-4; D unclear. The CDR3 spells CASSFSRTRDEKLFF. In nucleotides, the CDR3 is TGTGCCAGCAGCTTCAGTCGAACGCGGGATGAAAAACTGTTTTTT. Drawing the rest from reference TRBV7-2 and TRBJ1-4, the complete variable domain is GAGVSQSPSNKVTEKGKDVELRCDPISGHTALYWYRQSLGQGLEFLIYFQGNSAPDKSGLPSDRFSAERTGGSVSTLTIQRTQQEDSAVYLCASSFSRTRDEKLFFGSGTQLSVL.